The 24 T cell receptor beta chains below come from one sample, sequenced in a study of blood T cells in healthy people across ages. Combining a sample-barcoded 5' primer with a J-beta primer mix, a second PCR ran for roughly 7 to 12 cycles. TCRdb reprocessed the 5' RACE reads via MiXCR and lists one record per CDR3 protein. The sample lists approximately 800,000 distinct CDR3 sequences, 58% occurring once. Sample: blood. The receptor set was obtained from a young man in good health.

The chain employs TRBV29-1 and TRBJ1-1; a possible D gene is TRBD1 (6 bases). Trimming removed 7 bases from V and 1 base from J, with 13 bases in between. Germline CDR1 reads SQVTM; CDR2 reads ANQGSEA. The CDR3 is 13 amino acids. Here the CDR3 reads CSATKGGNTEAFF. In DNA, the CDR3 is TGCAGCGCGACAAAAGGGGGGAACACTGAAGCTTTCTTT.

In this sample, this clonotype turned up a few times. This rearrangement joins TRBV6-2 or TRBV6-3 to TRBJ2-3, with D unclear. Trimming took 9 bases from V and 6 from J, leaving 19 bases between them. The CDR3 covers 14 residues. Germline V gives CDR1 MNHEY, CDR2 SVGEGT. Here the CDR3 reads CASHLGAYRDTQYF. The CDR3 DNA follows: TGTGCCAGTCACCTCGGAGCTTATCGGGATACGCAGTATTTT.

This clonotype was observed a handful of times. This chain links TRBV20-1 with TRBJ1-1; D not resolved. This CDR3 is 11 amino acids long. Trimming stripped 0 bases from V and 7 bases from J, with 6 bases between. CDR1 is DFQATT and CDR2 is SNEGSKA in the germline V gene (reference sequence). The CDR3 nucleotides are TGCAGTGCTAGAGATCTGGGTGAAGCTTTCTTT. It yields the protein CSARDLGEAFF.

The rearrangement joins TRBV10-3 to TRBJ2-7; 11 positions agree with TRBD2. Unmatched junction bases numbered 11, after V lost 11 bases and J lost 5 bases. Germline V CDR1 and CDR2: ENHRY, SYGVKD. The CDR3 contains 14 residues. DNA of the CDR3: TGTGCCGCAGCAATAGCGGGAGGGCCCCACGAGCAGTACTTC. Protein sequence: CAAAIAGGPHEQYF.

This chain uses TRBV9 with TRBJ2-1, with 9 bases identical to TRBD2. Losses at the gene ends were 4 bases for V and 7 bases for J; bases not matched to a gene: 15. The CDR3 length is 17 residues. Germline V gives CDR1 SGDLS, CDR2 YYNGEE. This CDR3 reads CASSPVLAGGVLNEQFF. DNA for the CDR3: TGTGCCAGCAGCCCCGTTTTGGCGGGAGGGGTCCTTAATGAGCAGTTCTTC.

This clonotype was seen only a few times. CDR3 region: CASSGGAGETYNEQFF. The CDR3 coding sequence is TGTGCCAGCAGCGGCGGAGCGGGAGAGACCTACAATGAGCAGTTCTTC. The gene calls are TRBV9 and TRBJ2-1, with 8 nucleotides matching TRBD2. The CDR3 extends over 16 amino acids. CDR1 SGDLS and CDR2 YYNGEE come from the germline V gene. J gave up 2 bases and V 3 bases, and 7 bases lay outside the gene matches.

The CDR3 sequence: CSAWGDGRDPANEQFF. The CDR3, as DNA: TGCAGTGCCTGGGGCGACGGGCGGGACCCAGCAAACGAGCAGTTCTTC. The chain is built from TRBV20-1 and TRBJ2-1; D is possibly TRBD2 (6 bases). In germline, CDR1 is DFQATT, CDR2 SNEGSKA (reference sequence). V was clipped by 6 bases and J by 10 bases, with 28 bases between them. CDR3 length: 16 amino acids.

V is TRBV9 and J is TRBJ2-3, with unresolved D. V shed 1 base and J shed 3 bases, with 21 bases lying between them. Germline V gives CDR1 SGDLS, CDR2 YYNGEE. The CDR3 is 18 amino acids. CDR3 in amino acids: CASSVSPLLHLLTDTQYF. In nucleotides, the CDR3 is TGTGCCAGCAGCGTAAGCCCCCTCCTTCACTTACTAACAGATACGCAGTATTTT.

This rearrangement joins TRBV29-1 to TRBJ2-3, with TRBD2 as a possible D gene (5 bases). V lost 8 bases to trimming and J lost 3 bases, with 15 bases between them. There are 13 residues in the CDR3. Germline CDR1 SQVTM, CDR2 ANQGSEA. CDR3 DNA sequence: TGCAGCCTAACGGACTCGGGAACAGATACGCAGTATTTT. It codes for CSLTDSGTDTQYF.

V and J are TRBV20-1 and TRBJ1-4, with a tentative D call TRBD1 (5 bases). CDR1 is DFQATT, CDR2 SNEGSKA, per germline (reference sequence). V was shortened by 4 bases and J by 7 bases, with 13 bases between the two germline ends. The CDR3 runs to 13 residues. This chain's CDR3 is CSAMVTEFEKLFF. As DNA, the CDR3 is TGCAGTGCTATGGTGACAGAATTTGAAAAACTGTTTTTT.

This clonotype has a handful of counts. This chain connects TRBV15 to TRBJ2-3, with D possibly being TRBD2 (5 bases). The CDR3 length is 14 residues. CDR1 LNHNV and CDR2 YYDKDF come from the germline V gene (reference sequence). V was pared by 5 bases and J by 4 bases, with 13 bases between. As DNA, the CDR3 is TGTGCCACCAGCCTCCGGCTAGCTGCAGATACGCAGTATTTT. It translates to CATSLRLAADTQYF.

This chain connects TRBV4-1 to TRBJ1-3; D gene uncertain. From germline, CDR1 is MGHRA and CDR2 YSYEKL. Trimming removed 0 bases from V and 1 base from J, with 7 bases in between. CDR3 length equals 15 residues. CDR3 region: CASSQEAESGNTIYF. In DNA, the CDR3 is TGCGCCAGCAGCCAAGAGGCAGAGTCTGGAAACACCATATATTTT.

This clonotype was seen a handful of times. The CDR3, as DNA: TGTGCCAGCAGCCTCTCCGGGGGCAGCGGACAAGAGACCCAGTACTTC. This codes for CASSLSGGSGQETQYF. The gene calls are TRBV4-2 and TRBJ2-5, with D tentatively TRBD1 or TRBD2 (6 bases each). With 4 bases removed from V and 2 bases from J, the gap between germline ends came to 17 bases. This CDR3 is built from 16 residues. From germline, CDR1 is LGHNA and CDR2 YNFKEQ.

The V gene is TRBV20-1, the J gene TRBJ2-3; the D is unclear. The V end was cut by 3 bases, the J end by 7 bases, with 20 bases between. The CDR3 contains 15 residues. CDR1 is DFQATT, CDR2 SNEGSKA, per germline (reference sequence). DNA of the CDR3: TGCAGTGCTAGTCCCCCCCTAGGTTATCTGAATACGCAGTATTTT. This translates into CSASPPLGYLNTQYF.

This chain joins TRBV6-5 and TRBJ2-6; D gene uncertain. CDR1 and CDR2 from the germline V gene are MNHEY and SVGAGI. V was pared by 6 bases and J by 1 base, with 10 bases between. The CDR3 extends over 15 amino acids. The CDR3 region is CASRPNGSGANVLTF. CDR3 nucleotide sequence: TGTGCCAGCAGGCCCAATGGATCTGGGGCCAACGTCCTGACTTTC.

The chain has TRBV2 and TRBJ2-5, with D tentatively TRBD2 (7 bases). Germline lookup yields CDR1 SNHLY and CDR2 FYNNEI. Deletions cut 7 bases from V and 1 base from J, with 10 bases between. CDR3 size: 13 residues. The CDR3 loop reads CASNREGQETQYF. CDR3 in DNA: TGTGCCAGCAACAGGGAGGGCCAAGAGACCCAGTACTTC.

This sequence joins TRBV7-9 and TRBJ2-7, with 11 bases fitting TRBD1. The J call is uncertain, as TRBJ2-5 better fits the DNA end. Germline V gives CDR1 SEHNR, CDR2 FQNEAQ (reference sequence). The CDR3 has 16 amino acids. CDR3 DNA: TGTGCCAGCAGCTTCAGCCGGACAGGGGGCTCGGAGACCCAGTACTTC. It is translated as CASSFSRTGGSETQYF.

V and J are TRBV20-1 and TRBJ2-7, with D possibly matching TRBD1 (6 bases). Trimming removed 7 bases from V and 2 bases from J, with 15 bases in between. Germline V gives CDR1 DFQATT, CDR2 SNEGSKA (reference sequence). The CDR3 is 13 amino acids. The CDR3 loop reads CSVYGGTAYEQYF. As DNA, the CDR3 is TGCAGTGTATATGGGGGCACCGCCTACGAGCAGTACTTC.

The CDR3 region is CAGSWEYNSPLHF. CDR3 DNA: TGTGCCGGTTCCTGGGAGTATAATTCACCCCTCCACTTT. V and J are TRBV2 and TRBJ1-6; D unclear. V lost 11 bases and J 4 bases, leaving 12 bases between the germline ends. CDR3 size: 13 residues. The V gene's germline CDR1 is SNHLY and CDR2 FYNNEI.

The CDR3 is CASSRGQEANEQFF. The CDR3 nucleotides read TGCGCCAGCAGCCGGGGACAGGAGGCCAATGAGCAGTTCTTC. The chain carries TRBV5-1 and TRBJ2-1, with 8 bases that match TRBD1. The germline gives CDR1 SGHRS, CDR2 YFSETQ. V was clipped by 4 bases and J by 6 bases; unmatched bases: 6. This CDR3 comprises 14 residues.

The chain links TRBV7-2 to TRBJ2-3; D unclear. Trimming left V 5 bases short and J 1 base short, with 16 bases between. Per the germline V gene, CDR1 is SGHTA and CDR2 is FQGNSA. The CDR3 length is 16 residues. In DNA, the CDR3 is TGTGCCAGCAGCCCAGGTTCTAGTTACCGCACAGATACGCAGTATTTT. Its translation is CASSPGSSYRTDTQYF. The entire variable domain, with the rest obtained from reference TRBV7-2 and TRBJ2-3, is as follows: GAGVSQSPSNKVTEKGKDVELRCDPISGHTALYWYRQSLGQGLEFLIYFQGNSAPDKSGLPSDRFSAERTGGSVSTLTIQRTQQEDSAVYLCASSPGSSYRTDTQYFGPGTRLTVL.

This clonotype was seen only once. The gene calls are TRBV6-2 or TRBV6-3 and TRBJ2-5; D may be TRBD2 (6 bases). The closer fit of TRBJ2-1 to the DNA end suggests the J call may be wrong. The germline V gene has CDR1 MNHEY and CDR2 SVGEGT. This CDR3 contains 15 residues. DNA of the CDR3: TGTGCCAGCACTGGAGGGAGTGGAGTTCAAGAGACCCAGTTCTTC. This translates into CASTGGSGVQETQFF.

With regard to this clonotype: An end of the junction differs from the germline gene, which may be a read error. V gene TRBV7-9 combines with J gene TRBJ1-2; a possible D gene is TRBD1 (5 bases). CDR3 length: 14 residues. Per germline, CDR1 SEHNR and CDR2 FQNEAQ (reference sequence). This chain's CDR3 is CASSLRGFFYDYTF. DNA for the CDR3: TGTGCCAGCAGCTTGCGGGGGTTCTTCTATGACTACACCTTC.

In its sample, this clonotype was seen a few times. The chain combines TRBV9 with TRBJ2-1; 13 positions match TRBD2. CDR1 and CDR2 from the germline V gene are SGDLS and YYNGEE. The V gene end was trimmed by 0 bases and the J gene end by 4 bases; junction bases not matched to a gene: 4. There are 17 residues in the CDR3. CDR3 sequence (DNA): TGTGCCAGCAGCGTAGGGGTACTAGCGGGAGGGTACAATGAGCAGTTCTTC. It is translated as CASSVGVLAGGYNEQFF.